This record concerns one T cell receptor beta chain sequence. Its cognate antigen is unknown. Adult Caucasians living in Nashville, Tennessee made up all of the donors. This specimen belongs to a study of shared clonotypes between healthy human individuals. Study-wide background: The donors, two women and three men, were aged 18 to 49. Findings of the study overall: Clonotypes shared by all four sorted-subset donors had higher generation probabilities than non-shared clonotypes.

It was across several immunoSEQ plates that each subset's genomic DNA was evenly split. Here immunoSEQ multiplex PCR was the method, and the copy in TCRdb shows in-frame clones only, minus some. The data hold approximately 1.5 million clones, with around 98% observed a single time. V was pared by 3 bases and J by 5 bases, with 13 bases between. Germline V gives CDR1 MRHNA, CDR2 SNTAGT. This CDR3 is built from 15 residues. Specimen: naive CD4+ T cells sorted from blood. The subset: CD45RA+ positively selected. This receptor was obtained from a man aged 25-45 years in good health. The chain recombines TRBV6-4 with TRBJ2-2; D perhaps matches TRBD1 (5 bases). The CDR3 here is CASSEGVLTTGELFF. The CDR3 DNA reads TGTGCCAGCAGTGAAGGGGTCCTTACTACCGGGGAGCTGTTTTTT.